The rows below give T cell receptor beta chains drawn from one sample of a study of blood T cell repertoires in COVID-19. TCRdb keeps only in-frame clones here, not all; method: immunoSEQ multiplex PCR. This table holds 150,000 to 200,000 clones, around 87% found once. Material for sequencing was peripheral blood. Source of these receptors: a woman in her 70s with COVID-19, enrolled during active disease. The CDR3 runs from the conserved cysteine through the conserved F or W. Fields, in order: J gene, D gene, V gene, clone size, CDR3 protein, CDR3 DNA. D genes are given only for firm matches. For some rows the clone size is stated as once, few or many, or as a class when expanded; others skip it.

>TRBJ2-2|TRBD2|TRBV19|NA
CASSIGLAGNTGELFF
TGTGCCAGTAGTATAGGGCTAGCGGGGAACACCGGGGAGCTGTTTTTT
>TRBJ1-2|NA|TRBV5-1|few
CASSFSSVYGYTF
TGCGCCAGCAGCTTCTCCTCCGTCTATGGCTACACCTTC
>TRBJ2-2|NA|TRBV28|NA
CASRPPRGGNTGELFF
TGTGCCAGCAGGCCACCTCGCGGTGGGAACACCGGGGAGCTGTTTTTT
>TRBJ1-6|TRBD1|TRBV6-5|NA
CASSYSRDRVYSPLHF
TGTGCCAGCAGTTATTCCCGGGACAGGGTATATTCACCCCTCCACTTT
>TRBJ1-2|NA|TRBV29-1|few
CSVIVGALWGYTF
TGCAGCGTTATTGTAGGGGCCTTGTGGGGCTACACCTTC
>TRBJ1-5|NA|TRBV21-1|once
CASSPQGQGVHQPQHF
TGTGCCAGCAGCCCTCAGGGACAGGGGGTGCATCAGCCCCAGCATTTT
>TRBJ1-6|NA|TRBV7-9|NA
CASSLTAPGGGSPLHF
TGTGCCAGCAGCTTAACCGCTCCGGGGGGAGGTTCACCCCTCCACTTT
>TRBJ2-1|NA|TRBV7-8|NA
CASSTQGNPHNEQFF
TGTGCCAGCAGCACACAGGGAAATCCACACAATGAGCAGTTCTTC
>TRBJ2-1|NA|TRBV4-3|NA
CASSQVWSTYNEQFF
TGCGCCAGCAGCCAAGTGTGGTCTACTTACAATGAGCAGTTCTTC
>TRBJ1-2|NA|TRBV5-1|NA
CASSLQEGANYGYTF
TGCGCCAGCAGCTTGCAAGAGGGTGCTAACTATGGCTACACCTTC
>TRBJ1-6|NA|TRBV7-9|NA
CAISQGDSPLHF
TGTGCCATCTCACAGGGTGACTCACCCCTCCACTTT
>TRBJ1-2|TRBD1|TRBV13|NA
CASSLSPRTGIGYTF
TGTGCCAGCAGCTTAAGCCCCCGGACAGGGATTGGCTACACCTTC
>TRBJ2-3|TRBD2|TRBV18|NA
CASSPPGLAGIRDTQYF
TGTGCCAGCTCACCACCGGGACTAGCGGGGATTAGGGATACGCAGTATTTT
>TRBJ2-3|NA|TRBV20-1|NA
CSASFRVGSDTQYF
TGCAGTGCTAGTTTTCGGGTTGGATCAGATACGCAGTATTTT
>TRBJ1-2|NA|TRBV27|NA
CASKGTTVHGYTF
TGTGCCAGCAAGGGGACAACGGTCCATGGCTACACCTTC
>TRBJ1-5|TRBD1|TRBV6-4|NA
CASRETGASNQPQHF
TGTGCCAGCAGGGAGACAGGGGCTAGCAATCAGCCCCAGCATTTT
>TRBJ2-7|NA|TRBV3-1/TRBV3-2|NA
CASSQEQVGSYEQYF
TGTGCCAGCAGCCAAGAACAGGTTGGGTCCTACGAGCAGTACTTC